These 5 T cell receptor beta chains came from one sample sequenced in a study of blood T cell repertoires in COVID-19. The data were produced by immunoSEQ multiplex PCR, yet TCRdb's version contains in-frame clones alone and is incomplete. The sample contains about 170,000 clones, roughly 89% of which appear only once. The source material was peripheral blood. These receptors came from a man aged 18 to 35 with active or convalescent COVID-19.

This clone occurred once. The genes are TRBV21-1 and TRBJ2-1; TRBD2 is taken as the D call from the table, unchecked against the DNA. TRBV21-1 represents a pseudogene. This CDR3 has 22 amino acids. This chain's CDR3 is CASSKARGNGFSARGDYNEQFF. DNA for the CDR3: TGTGCCAGCAGCAAAGCGCGAGGGAACGGGTTTTCGGCGCGGGGGGACTACAATGAGCAGTTCTTC.

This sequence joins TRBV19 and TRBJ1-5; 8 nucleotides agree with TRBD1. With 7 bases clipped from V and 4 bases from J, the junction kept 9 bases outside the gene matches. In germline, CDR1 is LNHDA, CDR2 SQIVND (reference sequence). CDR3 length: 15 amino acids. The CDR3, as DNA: TGTGCCAGTACCCCCTGGACAGGGAAAAATCAGCCCCAGCATTTT. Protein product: CASTPWTGKNQPQHF. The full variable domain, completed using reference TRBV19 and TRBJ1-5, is DGGITQSPKYLFRKEGQNVTLSCEQNLNHDAMYWYRQDPGQGLRLIYYSQIVNDFQKGDIAEGYSVSREKKESFPLTVTSAQKNPTAFYLCASTPWTGKNQPQHFGDGTRLSIL.

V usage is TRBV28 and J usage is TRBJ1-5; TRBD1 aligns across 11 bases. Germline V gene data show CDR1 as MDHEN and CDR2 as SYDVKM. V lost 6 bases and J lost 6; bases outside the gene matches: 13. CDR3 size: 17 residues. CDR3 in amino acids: CASSSRLGQGGSQPQHF. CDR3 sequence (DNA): TGTGCCAGCAGCTCTCGACTGGGACAGGGGGGTTCTCAGCCCCAGCATTTT.

The DNA for the CDR3 is TGTGCCAGCAGCTTAGGAACGGCGACAGACCGAGGCTACGAGCAGTACTTC. Its protein is CASSLGTATDRGYEQYF. The chain joins TRBV7-9 to TRBJ2-7, with D maybe TRBD1 (5 bases). This CDR3 spans 17 amino acids. Trimming shortened V by 1 base and J by 3 bases, and 19 bases separated the two germline ends. From germline, CDR1 is SEHNR and CDR2 FQNEAQ (reference sequence).

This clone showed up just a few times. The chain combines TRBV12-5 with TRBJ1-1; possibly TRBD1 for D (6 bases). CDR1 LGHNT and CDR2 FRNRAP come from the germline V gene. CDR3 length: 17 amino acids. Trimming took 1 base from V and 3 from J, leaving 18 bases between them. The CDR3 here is CASGLDSLQGGHTEAFF. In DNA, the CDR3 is TGTGCTAGTGGTTTGGACTCATTACAGGGCGGGCACACTGAAGCTTTCTTT.